Following are 21 T cell receptor beta chains from one sample sequenced in a study of T cells after yellow fever vaccination. Using its own MiXCR run on the 5' RACE reads, TCRdb lists one record per CDR3 protein. The sample lists some 550,000 distinct CDR3 sequences, 15% to 20% seen once, with around 15% in the top ten. The sample consisted of PBMCs, taken 15 days after the yellow fever booster vaccination. The receptors derive from a man aged 30-40 years who received the YFV17D yellow fever vaccine.

V usage is TRBV23-1 and J usage is TRBJ2-3, with D tentatively TRBD2 (6 bases). TRBV23-1 is filed as an ORF, its function uncertain. The CDR3 totals 17 residues. The V and J ends lost 4 bases and 2 bases respectively, with 19 bases between them. DNA of the CDR3: TGCGCCAGCAGTCCATGGACACTAGGGAGGTCCACAGATACGCAGTATTTT. It translates to CASSPWTLGRSTDTQYF.

This clonotype was picked up a small number of times. V and J are TRBV29-1 and TRBJ2-4, with D perhaps TRBD1 (6 bases). The germline V and J ends were trimmed by 3 bases and 0 bases, with 12 bases remaining between them. Per the germline V gene, CDR1 is SQVTM and CDR2 is ANQGSEA. This CDR3 comprises 15 residues. In nucleotides, the CDR3 is TGCAGCGTTGAGCCAGCGGACAGAGCCAAAAACATTCAGTACTTC. This sequence encodes CSVEPADRAKNIQYF.

This clonotype was observed a handful of times. The V call is TRBV3-1, the J call TRBJ1-4; D is unresolved. Germline lookup yields CDR1 LGHDT and CDR2 YNNKEL (reference sequence). Between the trimmed V and J ends, which lost 1 base and 11 bases, there was a span of 8 bases. This CDR3 has 12 amino acids. The CDR3 DNA reads TGTGCCAGCAGCCAAGGTTTCGGGAAACTGTTTTTT. Translation gives CASSQGFGKLFF.

The table lists this clonotype with a few counts. The rearrangement uses TRBV5-6 and TRBJ2-5; possibly TRBD2 for D (5 bases). Trimming left V 4 bases short and J 0 bases short, with 13 bases between. CDR3 length equals 15 residues. Germline loops: CDR1 SGHDT, CDR2 YYEEEE. The DNA of the CDR3 is TGTGCCAGCAGCATCTCAGGACTGTACCAAGAGACCCAGTACTTC. Its translation: CASSISGLYQETQYF. The whole variable domain, remainder taken from reference TRBV5-6 and TRBJ2-5, is DAGVTQSPTHLIKTRGQQVTLRCSPKSGHDTVSWYQQALGQGPQFIFQYYEEEERQRGNFPDRFSGHQFPNYSSELNVNALLLGDSALYLCASSISGLYQETQYFGPGTRLLVL.

The rearrangement uses TRBV30 and TRBJ2-3; D is possibly TRBD1 (7 bases). CDR1 GTSNPN and CDR2 SVGIG come from the germline V gene (reference sequence). CDR3 length: 15 amino acids. The germline V and J ends were trimmed by 3 bases and 0 bases, with 13 bases remaining between them. CDR3 in amino acids: CAWRRRGQSTDTQYF. CDR3 sequence (DNA): TGTGCCTGGAGGCGGAGGGGGCAAAGCACAGATACGCAGTATTTT.

This clonotype was seen a few times. V and J are TRBV4-2 and TRBJ1-1; possibly TRBD1 for D (5 bases). Germline assignment: CDR1 LGHNA and CDR2 YNFKEQ. The CDR3 sequence is 17 residues long. V was shortened by 1 base and J by 4 bases, with 19 bases between the two germline ends. The DNA for the CDR3 is TGTGCCAGCAGCCAAGGTGTAATTTCATACGGGGCCACTGAAGCTTTCTTT. The encoded protein is CASSQGVISYGATEAFF.

This clonotype was counted only a few times. The rearrangement joins TRBV10-3 to TRBJ2-7, with 7 positions matching TRBD2. Germline CDR1 and CDR2: ENHRY and SYGVKD. With V trimmed by 2 bases and J by 2 bases, 3 bases remained unmatched. The CDR3 loop spans 14 amino acids. CDR3 nucleotide sequence: TGTGCCATCAGTGAGGGTAGCGGGCCCTACGAGCAGTACTTC. Translated, it gives CAISEGSGPYEQYF.

V is TRBV20-1 and J is TRBJ2-2, with unresolved D. Germline V CDR1 and CDR2: DFQATT, SNEGSKA (reference sequence). CDR3 size: 14 residues. Trimming took off 2 bases at V and 0 bases at J, with 7 bases between the two ends. The CDR3 DNA sequence: TGCAGTGCTAGACCTTCCGCGAACACCGGGGAGCTGTTTTTT. Translated, it gives CSARPSANTGELFF.

This clonotype has only a few counts. The J gene is TRBJ2-3, the V gene TRBV11-3, with TRBD2 identical over 8 bases. The CDR3 loop spans 12 amino acids. Germline V gene data show CDR1 as SGHNT and CDR2 as YENEEA. The ends lost 3 bases at V and 10 bases at J; junction bases unmatched: 3. CDR3 region: CASSFSGNAQYF. The CDR3 DNA reads TGTGCCAGCAGCTTTAGCGGGAATGCGCAGTATTTT.

This rearrangement joins TRBV7-9 to TRBJ2-5, with D maybe TRBD2 (5 bases). CDR1 is SEHNR and CDR2 is FQNEAQ in the germline V gene (reference sequence). Trimming took off 4 bases at V and 2 bases at J, with 14 bases between the two ends. This CDR3 region has 15 residues. CDR3 bases: TGTGCCAGCAGCTACGTCCCGGGAACACAAGAGACCCAGTACTTC. This encodes CASSYVPGTQETQYF.

The genes are TRBV27 and TRBJ2-3; 8 bases agree with TRBD2. The CDR3 contains 14 residues. Germline V lookup: CDR1 MNHEY, CDR2 SMNVEV (reference sequence). The V gene end was trimmed by 7 bases and the J gene end by 14 bases; junction bases not matched to a gene: 17. The DNA of the CDR3 is TGTGCCAGCACCTCTCCCGGGACTAGTGATCGCAGGTATTTT. Its protein is CASTSPGTSDRRYF.

The V and J genes are TRBV18 and TRBJ2-2, with 10 nucleotides matching TRBD1. Germline CDR1 KGHSH, CDR2 LQKENI. V was pared by 4 bases and J by 5 bases, with 1 base of the junction left unmatched. CDR3 length: 14 amino acids. The CDR3 nucleotides are TGTGCCAGCTCACGGGGACAGGGGACCGGGGAGCTGTTTTTT. Its translation is CASSRGQGTGELFF.

This chain joins TRBV5-6 and TRBJ2-4; D ambiguous. Germline V gene data show CDR1 as SGHDT and CDR2 as YYEEEE. The CDR3 extends over 14 amino acids. Trimming shortened V by 3 bases and J by 0 bases, and 7 bases separated the two germline ends. The CDR3 DNA is TGTGCCAGCAGCTCGGTAGAAGCCAAAAACATTCAGTACTTC. Its translation is CASSSVEAKNIQYF.

The V and J genes are TRBV30 and TRBJ2-7, with TRBD2 as a possible D gene (5 bases). CDR1 and CDR2 from the germline V gene are GTSNPN and SVGIG (reference sequence). V dropped 3 bases and J dropped 6 bases, with 18 bases sitting between them. This CDR3 has 14 amino acids. The CDR3 region is CAWSWAGSRPEQYF. The CDR3 DNA is TGTGCCTGGAGCTGGGCGGGCTCGCGCCCCGAGCAGTACTTC.

The table lists this clonotype with a count of one. The chain carries TRBV5-5 and TRBJ2-3; D gene ambiguous. Germline V gene sequence: CDR1 SGHKS, CDR2 YYEKEE (reference sequence). Trimming took 4 bases from V and 7 from J, leaving 13 bases between them. The CDR3 is made up of 13 amino acids. CDR3 bases: TGTGCCAGCAGCCCGGCCTTGGGAAATACGCAGTATTTT. Translating gives CASSPALGNTQYF.

The table lists this clonotype with a few counts. Written as DNA, the CDR3 is TGTGCCACCAGTGAGGCGGGAGCTATCGATGAGCAGTTCTTC. Protein product: CATSEAGAIDEQFF. The chain combines TRBV24-1 with TRBJ2-1; 7 nucleotides match TRBD2. The CDR3 has 14 residues. Trimming at V came to 4 bases and at J to 8 bases, leaving 7 bases not matched to a gene. Germline-derived CDR1 and CDR2 are KGHDR and SFDVKD.

The V and J genes are TRBV29-1 and TRBJ2-7; 12 bases are a match to TRBD2. The trim removed 4 bases at V and 5 bases at J, leaving 3 bases unmatched. The CDR3 has 13 residues. CDR1 and CDR2 from the germline V gene are SQVTM and ANQGSEA. The CDR3 region has the DNA TGCAGCGTTGCTCTAGCGGGAGGGAACGAGCAGTACTTC. Translating it yields CSVALAGGNEQYF.

This clonotype was detected a few times. The chain carries TRBV14 and TRBJ2-1; 14 bases are a match to TRBD2. The CDR3 is 13 amino acids. Germline loops: CDR1 SGHDN, CDR2 FVKESK. The J segment lost 12 bases and the V segment lost 4 bases, leaving 2 bases of the junction unmatched. The CDR3 DNA sequence: TGTGCCAGCAGCCCCGGGACTAGCGGGAGGCAGTTCTTC. Its protein product is CASSPGTSGRQFF.

The chain carries TRBV5-1 and TRBJ2-1, with 9 positions matching TRBD1. The germline V gene encodes CDR1 SGHRS and CDR2 YFSETQ. The CDR3 loop spans 15 amino acids. Trimming at V came to 2 bases and at J to 8 bases, leaving 8 bases not matched to a gene. CDR3 sequence: CASSFGQGRIDEQFF. The CDR3 nucleotides read TGCGCCAGCAGCTTCGGACAGGGGAGGATCGATGAGCAGTTCTTC.

In DNA, the CDR3 is TGTGCCAGCAGGGGCGGAACAGGGGGCGGAGAGACCCAGTACTTC. Its translation is CASRGGTGGGETQYF. The chain combines TRBV28 with TRBJ2-5; 9 nucleotides agree with TRBD1. J was trimmed by 4 bases and V by 6 bases; bases with no gene match: 9. CDR1 and CDR2 from the germline V gene are MDHEN and SYDVKM. The CDR3 consists of 15 residues.

A few counts support this clonotype. The chain's CDR3 is CASSLTETDTGELFF. CDR3 in DNA: TGTGCCAGCAGTTTAACTGAGACTGACACCGGGGAGCTGTTTTTT. V and J are TRBV28 and TRBJ2-2, with D hard to call. The V end lost 2 bases, the J end lost 3 bases, and 10 bases lay between the germline ends. CDR3 size: 15 residues. Germline CDR1 MDHEN, CDR2 SYDVKM.